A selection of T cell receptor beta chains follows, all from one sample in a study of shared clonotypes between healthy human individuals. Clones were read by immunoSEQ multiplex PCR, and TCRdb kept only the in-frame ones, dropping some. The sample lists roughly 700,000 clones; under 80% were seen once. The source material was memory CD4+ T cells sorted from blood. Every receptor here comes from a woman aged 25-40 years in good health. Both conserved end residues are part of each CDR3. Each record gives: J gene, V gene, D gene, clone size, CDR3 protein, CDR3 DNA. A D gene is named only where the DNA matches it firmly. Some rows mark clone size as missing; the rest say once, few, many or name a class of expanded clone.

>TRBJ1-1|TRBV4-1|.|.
CASNHGGEAFF
TGCGCCAGTAACCACGGAGGTGAAGCTTTCTTT
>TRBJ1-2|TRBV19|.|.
CASSRSENYGYTF
TGTGCCAGTAGTAGGTCAGAGAACTATGGCTACACCTTC
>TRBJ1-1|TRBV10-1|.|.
CASRANRDTEAFF
TGCGCCAGCAGGGCAAACCGGGACACTGAAGCTTTCTTT
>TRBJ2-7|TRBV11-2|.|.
CASSRQREQYF
TGTGCCAGCAGCCGTCAAAGGGAGCAGTACTTC
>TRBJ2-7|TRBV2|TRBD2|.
CASTVTSGYEQYF
TGTGCCAGCACCGTTACTAGCGGCTACGAGCAGTACTTC
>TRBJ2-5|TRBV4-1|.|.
CASSPTPSGAGGQETQYF
TGCGCCAGCAGCCCTACCCCTTCCGGGGCCGGGGGTCAAGAGACCCAGTACTTC
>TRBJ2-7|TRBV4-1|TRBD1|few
CASSRVRQGAFEQYF
TGCGCCAGCAGCCGAGTCCGACAGGGGGCTTTCGAGCAGTACTTC
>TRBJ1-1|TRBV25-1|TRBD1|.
CASSAHRGYTEAFF
TGTGCCAGCAGTGCTCACAGGGGGTATACTGAAGCTTTCTTT
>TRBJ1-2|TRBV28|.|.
CASSPNSRGWGYGYTF
TGTGCCAGCAGCCCGAACTCCCGAGGGTGGGGTTATGGCTACACCTTC
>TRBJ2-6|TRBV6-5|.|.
CASSSEGAGANVLTF
TGTGCCAGCAGCTCCGAGGGGGCTGGGGCCAACGTCCTGACTTTC
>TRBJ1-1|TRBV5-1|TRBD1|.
CASRGTDNSNTEAFF
TGCGCCAGCAGAGGGACAGATAACAGTAACACTGAAGCTTTCTTT
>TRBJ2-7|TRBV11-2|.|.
CASRDGPNSYEQYF
TGTGCCAGCAGGGATGGGCCGAACTCCTACGAGCAGTACTTC
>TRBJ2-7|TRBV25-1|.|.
CASSNRDKTYEQYF
TGTGCCAGCTCTAATCGGGACAAGACCTACGAGCAGTACTTC
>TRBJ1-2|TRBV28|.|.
CASLRGMNYGYTF
TGTGCCAGCTTGAGGGGGATGAACTATGGCTACACCTTC
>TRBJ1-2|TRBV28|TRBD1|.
CASSGKGARGGYTF
TGTGCCAGCAGCGGGAAGGGGGCTAGGGGGGGCTACACCTTC
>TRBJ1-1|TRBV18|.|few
CATTGNENTEAFF
TGTGCCACCACAGGGAACGAGAACACTGAAGCTTTCTTT
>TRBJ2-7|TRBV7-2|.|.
CASSPGPTVEQYF
TGTGCCAGCAGCCCAGGACCAACGGTCGAGCAGTACTTC
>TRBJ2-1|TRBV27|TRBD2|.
CASSSPRVAGGRNEQFF
TGTGCCAGCAGTTCACCCCGCGTGGCGGGAGGTCGGAATGAGCAGTTCTTC
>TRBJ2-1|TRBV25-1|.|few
CASSESGVPPYNEQFF
TGTGCCAGCAGTGAATCCGGGGTCCCTCCCTACAATGAGCAGTTCTTC
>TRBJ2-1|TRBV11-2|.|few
CASSFSTHRSSYNEQFF
TGTGCCAGCAGCTTTAGCACCCACCGCAGCTCCTACAATGAGCAGTTCTTC
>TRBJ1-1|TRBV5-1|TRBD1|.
CASSLRQGNTEAFF
TGCGCCAGCAGCTTGAGACAGGGAAACACTGAAGCTTTCTTT
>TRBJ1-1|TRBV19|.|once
CASSMSSAAVGTEAFF
TGTGCCAGTAGTATGTCATCGGCGGCGGTGGGCACTGAAGCTTTCTTT
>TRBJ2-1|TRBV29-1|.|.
CSVDSQRRYNEQFF
TGCAGCGTTGACTCCCAGCGGAGATACAATGAGCAGTTCTTC
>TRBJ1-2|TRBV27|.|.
CASRSAGREAYGYTF
TGTGCCAGCAGGTCGGCCGGACGGGAGGCCTATGGCTACACCTTC
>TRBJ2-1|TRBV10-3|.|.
CAISESRGRVSNEQFF
TGTGCCATCAGTGAGTCGCGGGGTCGAGTCTCCAATGAGCAGTTCTTC
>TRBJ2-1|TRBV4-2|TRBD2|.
CASSQRELAGVYNEQFF
TGTGCCAGCAGCCAGAGGGAACTAGCGGGAGTATACAATGAGCAGTTCTTC
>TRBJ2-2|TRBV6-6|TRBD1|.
CASSYPRDREGELFF
TGTGCCAGCAGTTACCCGAGGGACAGGGAAGGGGAGCTGTTTTTT
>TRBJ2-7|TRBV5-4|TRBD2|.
CASSSELAGGYEQYF
TGTGCCAGCAGCTCGGAGTTAGCGGGAGGCTACGAGCAGTACTTC